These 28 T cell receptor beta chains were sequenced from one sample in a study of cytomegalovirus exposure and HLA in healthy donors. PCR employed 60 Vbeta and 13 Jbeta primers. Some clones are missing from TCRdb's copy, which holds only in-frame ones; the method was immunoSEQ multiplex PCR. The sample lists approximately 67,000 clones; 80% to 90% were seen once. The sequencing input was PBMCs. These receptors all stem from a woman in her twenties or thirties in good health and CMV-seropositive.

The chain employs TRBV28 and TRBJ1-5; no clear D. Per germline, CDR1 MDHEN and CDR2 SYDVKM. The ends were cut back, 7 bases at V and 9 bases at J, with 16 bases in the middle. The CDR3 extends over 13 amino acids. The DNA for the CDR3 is TGTGCCAGCAAAGGGAGGGCCCGGGGGCCCCAGCATTTT. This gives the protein CASKGRARGPQHF.

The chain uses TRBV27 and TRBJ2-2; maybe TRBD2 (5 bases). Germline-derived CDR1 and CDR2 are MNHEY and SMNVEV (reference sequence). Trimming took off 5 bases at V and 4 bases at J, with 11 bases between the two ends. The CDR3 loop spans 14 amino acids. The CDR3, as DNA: TGTGCCAGCAGTGGAGCAGGAGGCACCGGGGAGCTGTTTTTT. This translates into CASSGAGGTGELFF.

CDR3 nucleotide sequence: TGCAGCGTGGGACTAGCGGGAACCACAGATACGCAGTATTTT. Protein: CSVGLAGTTDTQYF. The chain is built from TRBV29-1 and TRBJ2-3; 13 bases match TRBD2. CDR1 is SQVTM and CDR2 is ANQGSEA in the germline V gene. With 6 bases clipped from V and 2 bases from J, the junction kept 2 bases outside the gene matches. CDR3 length: 14 amino acids.

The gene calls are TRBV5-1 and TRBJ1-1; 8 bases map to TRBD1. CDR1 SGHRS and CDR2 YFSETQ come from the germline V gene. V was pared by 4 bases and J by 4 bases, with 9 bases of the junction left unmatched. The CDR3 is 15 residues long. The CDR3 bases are TGCGCCAGCAGCGGAGCCGTACAGGGGGGCACTGAAGCTTTCTTT. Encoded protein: CASSGAVQGGTEAFF.

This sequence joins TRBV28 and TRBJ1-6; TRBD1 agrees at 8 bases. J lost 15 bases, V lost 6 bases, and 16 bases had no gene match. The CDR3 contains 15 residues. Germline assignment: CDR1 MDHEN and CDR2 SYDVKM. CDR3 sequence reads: CASSQGQGLSRSLHF. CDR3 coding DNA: TGTGCCAGCAGCCAAGGACAGGGACTTTCTCGGAGCCTCCACTTT. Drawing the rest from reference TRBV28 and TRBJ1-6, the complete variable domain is DVKVTQSSRYLVKRTGEKVFLECVQDMDHENMFWYRQDPGLGLRLIYFSYDVKMKEKGDIPEGYSVSREKKERFSLILESASTNQTSMYLCASSQGQGLSRSLHFGNGTRLTVT.

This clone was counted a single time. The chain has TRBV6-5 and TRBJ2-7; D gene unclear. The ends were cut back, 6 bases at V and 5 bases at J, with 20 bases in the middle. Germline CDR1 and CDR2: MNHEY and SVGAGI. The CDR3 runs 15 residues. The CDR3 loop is CASRNLHLGLNEQYF. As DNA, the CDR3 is TGTGCCAGCAGGAACTTGCACCTAGGTCTAAACGAGCAGTACTTC.

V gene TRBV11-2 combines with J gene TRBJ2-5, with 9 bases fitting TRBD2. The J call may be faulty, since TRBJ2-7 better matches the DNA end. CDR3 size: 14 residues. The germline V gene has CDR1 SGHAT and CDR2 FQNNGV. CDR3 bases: TGTGCCAGCAGCTGGATAGCGGGGGCCTACGAGCAGTACTTC. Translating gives CASSWIAGAYEQYF.

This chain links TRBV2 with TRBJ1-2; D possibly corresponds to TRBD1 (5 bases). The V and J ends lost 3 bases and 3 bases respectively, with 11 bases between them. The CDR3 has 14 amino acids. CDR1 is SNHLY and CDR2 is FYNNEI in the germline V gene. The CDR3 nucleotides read TGTGCCAGCAGTGAGGGCAGGGACTACTATGGCTACACCTTC. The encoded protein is CASSEGRDYYGYTF.

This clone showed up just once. The CDR3 reads CAISAGTGGYYEQYF. DNA of the CDR3: TGTGCCATCAGTGCAGGGACAGGGGGATACTACGAGCAGTACTTC. The chain joins TRBV10-3 to TRBJ2-7; 11 positions agree with TRBD1. The germline V gene has CDR1 ENHRY and CDR2 SYGVKD. This CDR3 comprises 15 residues. After removal of 4 bases from V and 3 bases from J, the junction contained 5 bases not matched to a gene.

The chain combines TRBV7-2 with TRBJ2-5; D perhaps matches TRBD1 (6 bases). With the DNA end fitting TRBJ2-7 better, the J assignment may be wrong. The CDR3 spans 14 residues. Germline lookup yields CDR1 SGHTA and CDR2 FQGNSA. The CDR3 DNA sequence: TGTGCCAGCAGCCGGAATACAGGGTCCTACGAGCAGTACTTC. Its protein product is CASSRNTGSYEQYF.

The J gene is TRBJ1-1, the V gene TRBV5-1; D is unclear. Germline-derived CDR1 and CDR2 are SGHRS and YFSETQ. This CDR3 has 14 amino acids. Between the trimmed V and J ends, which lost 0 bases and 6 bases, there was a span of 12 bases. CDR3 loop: CASSLGQRAAEAFF. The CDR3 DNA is TGCGCCAGCAGCTTGGGTCAGCGGGCGGCTGAAGCTTTCTTT.

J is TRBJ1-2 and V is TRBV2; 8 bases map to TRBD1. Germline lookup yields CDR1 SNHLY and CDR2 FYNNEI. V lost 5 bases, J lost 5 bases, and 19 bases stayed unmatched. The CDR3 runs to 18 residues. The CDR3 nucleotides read TGTGCCAGCAGTTACCCCGAAGACAGGGGATTAAACCGTTATGGCTACACCTTC. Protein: CASSYPEDRGLNRYGYTF.

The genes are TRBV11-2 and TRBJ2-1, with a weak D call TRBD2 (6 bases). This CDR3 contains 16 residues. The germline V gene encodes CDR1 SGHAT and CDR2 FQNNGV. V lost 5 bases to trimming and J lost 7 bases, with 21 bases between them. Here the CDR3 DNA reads TGTGCCAGCAGCGGTAATATGGGACTCTTTATAAATGAGCAGTTCTTC. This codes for CASSGNMGLFINEQFF.

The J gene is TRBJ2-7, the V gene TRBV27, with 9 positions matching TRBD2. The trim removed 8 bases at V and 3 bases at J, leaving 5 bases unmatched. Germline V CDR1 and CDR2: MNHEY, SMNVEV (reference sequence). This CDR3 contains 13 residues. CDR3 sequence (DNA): TGTGCCAGCGGGAGCGGGAGGTACTACGAGCAGTACTTC. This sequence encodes CASGSGRYYEQYF.

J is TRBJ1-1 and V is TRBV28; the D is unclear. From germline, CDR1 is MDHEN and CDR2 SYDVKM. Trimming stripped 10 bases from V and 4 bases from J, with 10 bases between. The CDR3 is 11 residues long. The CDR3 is CATNFGTEAFF. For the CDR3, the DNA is TGTGCCACAAACTTCGGCACTGAAGCTTTCTTT.

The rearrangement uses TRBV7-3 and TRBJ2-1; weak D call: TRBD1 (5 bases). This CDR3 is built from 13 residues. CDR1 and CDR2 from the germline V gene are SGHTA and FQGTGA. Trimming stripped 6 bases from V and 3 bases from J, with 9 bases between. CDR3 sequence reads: CASSAGIYNEQFF. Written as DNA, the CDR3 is TGTGCCAGCAGTGCAGGGATCTACAATGAGCAGTTCTTC.

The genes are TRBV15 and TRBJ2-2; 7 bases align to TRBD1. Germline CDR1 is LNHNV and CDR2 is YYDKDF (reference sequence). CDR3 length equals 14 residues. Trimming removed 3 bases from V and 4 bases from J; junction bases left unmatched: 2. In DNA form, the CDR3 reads TGTGCCACCAGCAGGACAGGGCTCACCGGGGAGCTGTTTTTT. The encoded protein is CATSRTGLTGELFF. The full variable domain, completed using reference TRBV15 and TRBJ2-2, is DAMVIQNPRYQVTQFGKPVTLSCSQTLNHNVMYWYQQKSSQAPKLLFHYYDKDFNNEADTPDNFQSRRPNTSFCFLDIRSPGLGDTAMYLCATSRTGLTGELFFGEGSRLTVL.

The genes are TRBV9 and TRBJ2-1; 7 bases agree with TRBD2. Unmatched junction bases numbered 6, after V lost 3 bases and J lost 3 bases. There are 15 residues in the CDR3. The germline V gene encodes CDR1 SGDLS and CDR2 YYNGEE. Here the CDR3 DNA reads TGTGCCAGCAGCGCCGGACTAGGGCACTACAATGAGCAGTTCTTC. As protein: CASSAGLGHYNEQFF.

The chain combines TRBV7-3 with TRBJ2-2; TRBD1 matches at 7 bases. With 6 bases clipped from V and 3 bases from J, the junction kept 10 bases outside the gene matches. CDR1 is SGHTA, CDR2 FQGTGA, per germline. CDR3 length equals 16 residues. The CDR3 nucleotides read TGTGCCAGCAGATTCCCCCGGGACAGACACACCGGGGAGCTGTTTTTT. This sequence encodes CASRFPRDRHTGELFF.

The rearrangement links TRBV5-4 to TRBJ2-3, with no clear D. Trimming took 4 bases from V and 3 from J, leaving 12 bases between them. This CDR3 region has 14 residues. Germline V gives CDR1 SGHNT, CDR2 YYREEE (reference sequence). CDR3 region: CASSPVSGTDTQYF. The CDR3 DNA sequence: TGTGCCAGCAGCCCAGTTTCAGGAACAGATACGCAGTATTTT.

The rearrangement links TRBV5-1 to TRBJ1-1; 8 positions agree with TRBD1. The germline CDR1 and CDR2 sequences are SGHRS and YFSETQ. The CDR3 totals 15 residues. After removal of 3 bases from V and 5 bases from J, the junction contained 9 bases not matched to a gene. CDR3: CASSSRRGLATEAFF. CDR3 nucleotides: TGCGCCAGCAGCTCCCGCAGGGGGCTAGCGACTGAAGCTTTCTTT.

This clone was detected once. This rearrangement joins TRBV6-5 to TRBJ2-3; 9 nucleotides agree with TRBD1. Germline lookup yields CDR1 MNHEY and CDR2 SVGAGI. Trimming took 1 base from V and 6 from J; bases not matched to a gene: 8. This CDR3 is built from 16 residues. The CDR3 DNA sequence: TGTGCCAGCAGTTACTTTACAGGGGGCGGTCCTGATACGCAGTATTTT. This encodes CASSYFTGGGPDTQYF.

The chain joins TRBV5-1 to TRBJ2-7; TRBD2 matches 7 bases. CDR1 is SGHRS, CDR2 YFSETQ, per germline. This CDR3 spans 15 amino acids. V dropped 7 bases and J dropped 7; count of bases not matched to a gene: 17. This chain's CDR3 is CASAPGLAVGWEQYF. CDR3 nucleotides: TGCGCCAGCGCCCCGGGGCTAGCGGTCGGGTGGGAGCAGTACTTC.

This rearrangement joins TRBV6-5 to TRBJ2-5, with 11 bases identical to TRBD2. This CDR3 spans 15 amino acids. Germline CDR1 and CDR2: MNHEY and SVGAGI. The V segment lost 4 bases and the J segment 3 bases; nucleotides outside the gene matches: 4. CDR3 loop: CASSLLAGVKETQYF. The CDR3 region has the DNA TGTGCCAGCAGTTTACTAGCGGGAGTAAAAGAGACCCAGTACTTC.

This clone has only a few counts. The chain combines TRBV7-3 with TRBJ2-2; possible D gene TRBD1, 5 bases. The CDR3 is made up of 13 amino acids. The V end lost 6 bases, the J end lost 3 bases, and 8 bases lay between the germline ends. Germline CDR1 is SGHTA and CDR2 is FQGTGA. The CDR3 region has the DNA TGTGCCAGCAGTAAAGGGGACACCGGGGAGCTGTTTTTT. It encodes CASSKGDTGELFF.

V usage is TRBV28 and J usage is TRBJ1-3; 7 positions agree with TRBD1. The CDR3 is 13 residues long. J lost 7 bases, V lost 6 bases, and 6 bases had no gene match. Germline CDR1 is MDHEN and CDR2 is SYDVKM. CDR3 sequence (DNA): TGTGCCAGCAGGACAGGGTTGAGGAACACCATATATTTT. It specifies CASRTGLRNTIYF.

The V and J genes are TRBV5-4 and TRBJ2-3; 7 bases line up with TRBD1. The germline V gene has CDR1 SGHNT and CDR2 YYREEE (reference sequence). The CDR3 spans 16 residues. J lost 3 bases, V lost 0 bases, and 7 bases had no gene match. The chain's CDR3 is CASSLGAGGGTDTQYF. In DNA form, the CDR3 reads TGTGCCAGCAGCTTGGGGGCAGGGGGTGGAACAGATACGCAGTATTTT.

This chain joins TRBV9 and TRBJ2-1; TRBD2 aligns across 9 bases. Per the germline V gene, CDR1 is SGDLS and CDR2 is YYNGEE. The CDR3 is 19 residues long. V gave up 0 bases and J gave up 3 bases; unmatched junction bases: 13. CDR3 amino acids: CASSVDRGSSGNVYNEQFF. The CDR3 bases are TGTGCCAGCAGCGTAGACCGCGGCTCTAGCGGGAATGTCTACAATGAGCAGTTCTTC.